This T cell receptor (beta chain) comes out of a study of T-cell memory formation after mild COVID-19. TCRdb redid the calling of the 5' RACE reads with MiXCR, one entry per CDR3 protein. The table includes around 390,000 distinct CDR3 sequences, 15% to 20% detected once. This CDR3 has 15 residues. Germline V CDR1 and CDR2: SGHRS, YFSETQ. The V end was cut by 8 bases, the J end by 0 bases, with 12 bases between. This clonotype was seen only once. The sequenced material came from PBMCs or a T cell subset sorted from them (not recorded which). The chain is built from TRBV5-1 and TRBJ2-6; D not certain. The source of this sequence is a man between 18 and 35 years old who had mild COVID-19 (a few samples of this study predate the infection). Cell type and time point are not known. CDR3 amino acids: CASRPGSSGANVLTF. CDR3 nucleotide sequence: TGCGCCAGTAGACCCGGAAGCTCTGGGGCCAACGTCCTGACTTTC.